This T cell receptor (beta chain) appears in the sequencing data of a study of read filtering for tumor transcriptome and immune sequencing. Study context: By R-ISS, stages I, II and III held about 8, 15 and 7 patients. RNA-seq yielded only 85 to 1273 TCR reads, IR-seq about 4 to 10.27 million. Findings of the study overall: IR-seq captured clonotypes deeper and more reliably than RNA-seq. This fraction held mixed bone marrow immune cells after CD138-negative sorting.

The ends lost 2 bases at V and 4 bases at J; junction bases unmatched: 7. The CDR3 extends over 16 amino acids. Germline V gene lookup returns CDR1 KGHDR and CDR2 SFDVKD. Molecular barcoded adaptors covering alpha/delta and beta/gamma chains were used on 400 ng RNA. TCRdb independently ran MiXCR on the reads; one entry per CDR3 protein. The table records roughly 59,000 distinct CDR3 sequences, roughly 20% of them present only once. This clonotype has at least ten counts. What it binds is not known. Sequenced: a population of CD138-negative cells sorted from bone marrow. V gene TRBV24-1 combines with J gene TRBJ2-1, with 7 bases aligning to TRBD1. The sequence derives from a donor at least 40 years old with multiple myeloma. CDR3 residues: CATSDSAGTAYNEQFF. The CDR3 coding sequence is TGTGCCACCAGTGATTCAGCCGGGACAGCGTACAATGAGCAGTTCTTC.